The 2 T cell receptor beta chains listed next were all sequenced from one sample in a study of OX40 agonist ivuxolimab in advanced cancers. Library creation used the immunoSEQ multiplex PCR assay. TCRdb retrieved this table from immuneACCESS and kept in-frame rearrangements only. Not all clones are present; in checked studies, unresolved V genes account for under half, and no reason is known for the remainder. For this sample there are some 60,000 clones; approximately 94% appear just once. The ten largest account for 15% to 20% of the sample. The source was CD4+ or CD8+ T cells sorted from blood, collected in a trial of the OX40 agonist ivuxolimab. The receptors come from an adult with an advanced solid tumor such as melanoma, head and neck, liver or kidney cancer.

This chain links TRBV30 with TRBJ1-2; no clear D gene. This CDR3 contains 14 residues. Germline V gene lookup returns CDR1 GTSNPN and CDR2 SVGIG (reference sequence). V was shortened by 1 base and J by 2 bases, with 11 bases between the two germline ends. The CDR3 sequence is CAWSEVGKNYGYTF. The DNA for the CDR3 is TGTGCCTGGAGTGAAGTAGGAAAAAACTATGGCTACACCTTC.

This clone was picked up a small number of times. The junction departs from the called germline gene at one end, perhaps through a read error. The chain couples TRBV5-5 to TRBJ1-5; D remains unclear. Germline V gene sequence: CDR1 SGHKS, CDR2 YYEKEE (reference sequence). The CDR3 totals 15 residues. The CDR3: CASSQEAGNNQPQHF. CDR3 bases: TGCGCCAGCAGCCAAGAAGCAGGAAATAATCAGCCCCAGCATTTT.